The TCR beta chain described here comes from a study of Ad26.COV2.S vaccination and SARS-CoV-2 variants (dated by TCRdb to the early 2020s). General notes on the study: Vaccine-arm donors were drawn from COV1001, a multicentre, randomized, double-blind, placebo-controlled phase I-IIa trial of Ad26.COV2.S in healthy adults. Ad26.COV2.S was given intramuscularly at 5x10^10 or 1x10^11 viral particles, as a single shot or as two shots 56 days apart. TCRbeta repertoire sequencing served as the tool for gauging how specific and how broad the SARS-CoV-2-reactive T cell receptors were following Ad26.COV2.S vaccination. A total of approximately 32 samples were included in the TCR-sequenced set, comprising roughly 19 Ad26.COV2.S vaccine recipients, 5 placebo recipients and 8 SARS-CoV-2 convalescent individuals. Participants in the trial were split at random into five groups of five each, receiving low-dose or high-dose Ad26.COV2.S once or twice, or else placebo on both occasions. Blinding of investigators to trial group allocation was maintained during experiments and outcome assessment.

TCRbeta CDR3 regions were sequenced with the immunoSEQ Assay. After extraction, genomic DNA underwent amplification by bias-controlled multiplex PCR, followed by high-throughput sequencing. Under the source paper's analysis protocol: Collapsing and filtering of sequences were performed to quantify the absolute abundance of each unique TCRbeta CDR3 region. Usable DNA was measured by amplifying reference genes present in all nucleated cells, and TCRbeta template counts were normalized to that usable DNA to estimate T cell fraction. Repertoire TCRs were annotated as SARS-CoV-2-specific when V gene, CDR3 amino acid sequence and J gene were exactly matched to a known reactive TCR set. MIRA supplied the reference SARS-CoV-2 TCR set, which was filtered for enrichment in COVID-19-positive ImmuneCODE repertoires so that public or cross-reactive TCRs were removed. Drawing on the MIRA antigens, annotated TCRs were analysed further at the level of specific ORF or position within ORF. Depth was the summed frequency of annotated unique rearrangements, while breadth was defined as annotated unique rearrangements over total unique productive rearrangements. Group comparisons of TCR breadth used two-sided Wilcoxon rank-sum tests. The clones in this table, taken by TCRdb from immuneACCESS, are in-frame only. Not every clone is retained; where verified, under half of the shortfall comes from an unresolved V gene, and the cause of the rest is unknown. The DNA gave D and trimming, while V, J and clone size come from that table. The sample contains some 340,000 clones, about 82% of them found a single time. Together, the top ten hold approximately 2% of the sample.

Interpreted using the paper, the treatment or condition label stands for: some 20 received Ad26.COV2.S at low or high dose, single or two shots; five or six received placebo; per-sample allocation not given. Repertoires of vaccine and placebo recipients were sequenced from samples taken on day 63 after the first injection. Cohort 1b enrolled about 25 adults aged 18-55 years at a single site in Boston, USA, between 29 July and 7 August 2020. Ad26.COV2.S was a replication-incompetent adenovirus type 26 vector expressing a prefusion-stabilized SARS-CoV-2 spike protein from the original Wuhan strain. To note about this clone: Its binding antigen is unknown. One base away there is no much larger clone; base qualities are not given.

Overall study outcomes, separate from this receptor: Non-spike TCR breadth was comparable between vaccine and placebo recipients, consistent with the vaccine containing only spike. It was noted by the authors that total T cell responses may have been underestimated by the TCR breadth and depth analyses. The study was not powered for comparison of responses between vaccine doses or regimens. Higher spike-specific TCR breadth was observed in Ad26.COV2.S recipients than in placebo recipients (P = 0.0014). Substantial breadth of spike-specific CD8+ and CD4+ T cell responses was reported after vaccination.

Its CDR3 holds 9 amino acids, cysteine through phenylalanine. The retained sequence is limited to the CDR3, 27 bases, with the frame set at the first base. Trimming removed 6 bases from V and 4 bases from J, leaving 0 bases between the germline ends. The germline V gene encodes CDR1 MDHEN and CDR2 SYDVKM. This specimen consisted of peripheral blood, obtained in a trial of Ad26.COV2.S vaccine versus placebo. The TCR sequence derives from a person between 18 and 65 years old who received the Ad26.COV2.S COVID-19 vaccine or a placebo. The chain employs TRBV28 and TRBJ2-5; no D gene is confidently identified. The DNA sequence is TGTGCCAGCAGAGAGACCCAGTACTTC. It codes for CASRETQYF.